Listed below are T cell receptor beta chains from one sample, sequenced in a study of tumor-infiltrating lymphocytes in localized non-small cell lung cancer. Assay: immunoSEQ multiplex PCR; the TCRdb copy retains only in-frame clones and omits some. Among fewer than 20,000 clones listed, less than 80% were seen once. Sequencing was carried out using lung tumor tissue. Receptor source: a human donor with non-small cell lung cancer. Each CDR3 is given with its conserved first and last residue. The order of the fields is J gene, D gene, V gene, clone size, CDR3 protein, CDR3 DNA. The D gene is left open where the match is weak. Clone size is given for some rows only: seen once, a few or many times, or a class if the clone is expanded.

J gene: TRBJ2-7; D gene: .; V gene: TRBV7-9; clone size: .; CDR3 protein: CASSLAEAGPSYEQYF; CDR3 DNA: TGTGCCAGCAGCTTAGCGGAGGCCGGGCCGTCCTACGAGCAGTACTTC
J gene: TRBJ1-1; D gene: .; V gene: TRBV18; clone size: few; CDR3 protein: CASSFGRMNTEAFF; CDR3 DNA: TGTGCCAGCTCATTCGGCAGGATGAACACTGAAGCTTTCTTT
J gene: TRBJ2-5; D gene: TRBD2; V gene: TRBV7-2; clone size: .; CDR3 protein: CASSLLLAGEETQYF; CDR3 DNA: TGTGCCAGCAGCTTATTGCTAGCGGGAGAAGAGACCCAGTACTTC
J gene: TRBJ1-2; D gene: .; V gene: TRBV28; clone size: .; CDR3 protein: CASILAGWDVHGYTF; CDR3 DNA: TGTGCCAGCATCCTAGCGGGATGGGACGTACATGGCTACACCTTC
J gene: TRBJ1-1; D gene: .; V gene: TRBV18; clone size: .; CDR3 protein: CASSGAMNTEAFF; CDR3 DNA: TGTGCCAGCTCGGGCGCGATGAACACTGAAGCTTTCTTT
J gene: TRBJ2-3; D gene: .; V gene: TRBV29-1; clone size: few; CDR3 protein: CSVVGNTDTQYF; CDR3 DNA: TGCAGCGTGGTCGGGAACACAGATACGCAGTATTTT
J gene: TRBJ2-7; D gene: TRBD2; V gene: TRBV6-1; clone size: .; CDR3 protein: CASSGFRGGKYEQYF; CDR3 DNA: TGTGCCAGCAGCGGATTTCGGGGGGGCAAATACGAGCAGTACTTC
J gene: TRBJ2-5; D gene: .; V gene: TRBV29-1; clone size: .; CDR3 protein: CSVEGPEGTQYF; CDR3 DNA: TGCAGCGTTGAAGGTCCAGAAGGGACCCAGTACTTC
J gene: TRBJ1-2; D gene: .; V gene: TRBV5-5; clone size: .; CDR3 protein: CASSLLTGTLENYGYTF; CDR3 DNA: TGTGCCAGCAGCCTACTTACCGGGACACTCGAAAACTATGGCTACACCTTC
J gene: TRBJ2-7; D gene: .; V gene: TRBV7-2; clone size: .; CDR3 protein: CASSPPGGIREQYF; CDR3 DNA: TGTGCCAGCAGCCCCCCCGGCGGGATCCGCGAGCAGTACTTC
J gene: TRBJ1-1; D gene: TRBD1; V gene: TRBV6-5; clone size: .; CDR3 protein: CASSYILARGTEAFF; CDR3 DNA: TGTGCCAGCAGTTATATTCTTGCCAGGGGGACTGAAGCTTTCTTT
J gene: TRBJ2-7; D gene: TRBD1; V gene: TRBV27; clone size: .; CDR3 protein: CASSWTGDSYEQYF; CDR3 DNA: TGTGCCAGCTCTTGGACAGGGGACTCCTACGAGCAGTACTTC
J gene: TRBJ1-4; D gene: .; V gene: TRBV6-5; clone size: once; CDR3 protein: CASSVGGDAKLFF; CDR3 DNA: TGTGCCAGCAGTGTGGGGGGGGACGCAAAACTGTTTTTT
J gene: TRBJ2-1; D gene: TRBD2; V gene: TRBV9; clone size: once; CDR3 protein: CASSVMTGGGNEQFF; CDR3 DNA: TGTGCCAGCAGCGTGATGACGGGAGGTGGAAATGAGCAGTTCTTC
J gene: TRBJ1-2; D gene: .; V gene: TRBV5-1; clone size: .; CDR3 protein: CASSLGGPKDGYTF; CDR3 DNA: TGCGCCAGCAGCTTGGGGGGGCCAAAGGATGGCTACACCTTC
J gene: TRBJ1-2; D gene: TRBD1; V gene: TRBV15; clone size: .; CDR3 protein: CATSIQGVVSYGYTF; CDR3 DNA: TGTGCCACCTCTATACAGGGGGTAGTTAGTTATGGCTACACCTTC
J gene: TRBJ2-3; D gene: .; V gene: TRBV7-3; clone size: .; CDR3 protein: CASSFGGATDTQYF; CDR3 DNA: TGTGCCAGCAGCTTTGGCGGGGCCACAGATACGCAGTATTTT
J gene: TRBJ1-2; D gene: .; V gene: TRBV6-5; clone size: .; CDR3 protein: CASRFDANLVGYTF; CDR3 DNA: TGTGCCAGCAGATTTGACGCAAACCTGGTCGGCTACACCTTC
J gene: TRBJ1-2; D gene: .; V gene: TRBV27; clone size: .; CDR3 protein: CASSWRPNYGYTF; CDR3 DNA: TGTGCCAGCAGTTGGCGGCCTAACTATGGCTACACCTTC
J gene: TRBJ1-5; D gene: TRBD1; V gene: TRBV11-2; clone size: .; CDR3 protein: CASSSGQANQPQHF; CDR3 DNA: TGTGCCAGCAGCTCGGGACAGGCTAATCAGCCCCAGCATTTT
J gene: TRBJ2-5; D gene: TRBD2; V gene: TRBV7-7; clone size: .; CDR3 protein: CASSLRSSGSTQYF; CDR3 DNA: TGTGCTAGCAGCTTAAGGTCTAGCGGGAGTACCCAGTACTTC